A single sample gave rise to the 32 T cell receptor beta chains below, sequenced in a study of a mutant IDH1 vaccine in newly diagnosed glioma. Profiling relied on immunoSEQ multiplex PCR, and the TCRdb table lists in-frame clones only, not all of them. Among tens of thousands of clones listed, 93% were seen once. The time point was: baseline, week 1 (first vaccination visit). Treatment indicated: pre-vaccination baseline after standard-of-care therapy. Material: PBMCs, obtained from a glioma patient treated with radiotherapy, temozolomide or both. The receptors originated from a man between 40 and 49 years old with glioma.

In DNA, the CDR3 is TGTGCCAGCAGCTCAGGACAGGGATGGGAGACCCAGTACTTC. Translated, it gives CASSSGQGWETQYF. The chain carries TRBV7-2 and TRBJ2-5; 8 bases line up with TRBD1. CDR1 and CDR2 (germline): SGHTA, FQGNSA. Trimming removed 4 bases from V and 5 bases from J; junction bases left unmatched: 6. The CDR3 has 14 amino acids.

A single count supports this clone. Here the CDR3 reads CASSDSPGVRTGELFF. CDR3 nucleotides: TGTGCCAGCAGCGATTCCCCGGGGGTCCGGACCGGGGAGCTGTTTTTT. The chain combines TRBV5-5 with TRBJ2-2, with a possible D match to TRBD2 (6 bases). This CDR3 is 16 amino acids long. With 4 bases removed from V and 5 bases from J, the gap between germline ends came to 18 bases. CDR1 is SGHKS and CDR2 is YYEKEE in the germline V gene (reference sequence).

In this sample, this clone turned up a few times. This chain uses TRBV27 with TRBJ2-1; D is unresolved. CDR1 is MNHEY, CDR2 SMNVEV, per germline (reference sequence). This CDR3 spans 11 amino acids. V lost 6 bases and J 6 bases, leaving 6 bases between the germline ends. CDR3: CASRTGNEQFF. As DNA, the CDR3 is TGTGCCAGCAGGACGGGCAATGAGCAGTTCTTC.

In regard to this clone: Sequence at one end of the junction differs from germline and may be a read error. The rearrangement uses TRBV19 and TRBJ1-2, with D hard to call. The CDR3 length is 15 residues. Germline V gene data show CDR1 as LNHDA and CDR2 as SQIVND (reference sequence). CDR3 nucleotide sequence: TGTGCCACTAGTAGAGGAGATGACGGTAACTATGGCTACACCTTC. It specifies CATSRGDDGNYGYTF. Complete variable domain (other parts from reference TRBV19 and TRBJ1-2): DGGITQSPKYLFRKEGQNVTLSCEQNLNHDAMYWYRQDPGQGLRLIYYSQIVNDFQKGDIAEGYSVSREKKESFPLTVTSAQKNPTAFYLCATSRGDDGNYGYTFGSGTRLTVV.

CDR3 sequence: CASSLVAGGQVGELFF. The DNA for the CDR3 is TGTGCCAGCAGCTTAGTGGCGGGGGGGCAGGTCGGGGAGCTGTTTTTT. The chain uses TRBV11-2 and TRBJ2-2; 9 positions match TRBD2. Germline V gene sequence: CDR1 SGHAT, CDR2 FQNNGV. The length of the CDR3 is 16 residues. V shed 1 base, J shed 7 bases, and the junction held 7 bases outside the gene matches.

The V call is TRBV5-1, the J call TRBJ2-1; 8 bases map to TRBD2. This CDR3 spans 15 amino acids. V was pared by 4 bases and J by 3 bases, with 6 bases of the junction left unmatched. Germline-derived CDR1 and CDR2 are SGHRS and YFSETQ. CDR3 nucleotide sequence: TGCGCCAGCAGCGAAACGGGGGGGAACTACAATGAGCAGTTCTTC. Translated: CASSETGGNYNEQFF.

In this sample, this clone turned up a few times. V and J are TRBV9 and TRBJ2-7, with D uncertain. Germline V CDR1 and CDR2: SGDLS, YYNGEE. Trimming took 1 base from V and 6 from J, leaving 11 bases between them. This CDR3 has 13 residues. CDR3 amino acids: CASSVTPNGEQYF. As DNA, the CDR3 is TGTGCCAGCAGCGTAACCCCCAACGGCGAGCAGTACTTC.

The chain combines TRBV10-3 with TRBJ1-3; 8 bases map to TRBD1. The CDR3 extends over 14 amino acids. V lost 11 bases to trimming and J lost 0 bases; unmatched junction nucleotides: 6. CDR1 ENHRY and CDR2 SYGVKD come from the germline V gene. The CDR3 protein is CAVRQGTSGNTIYF. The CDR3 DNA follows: TGTGCCGTCCGACAGGGGACCTCTGGAAACACCATATATTTT.

The CDR3 DNA reads TGTGCCAGCAAAAAAGTCCCACGCGGTGAGCAGTTCTTC. Translating gives CASKKVPRGEQFF. V usage is TRBV6-1 and J usage is TRBJ2-1, with no clear D. Per the germline V gene, CDR1 is MNHNS and CDR2 is SASEGT. The V and J ends lost 7 bases and 9 bases respectively, with 16 bases between them. The CDR3 has 13 residues.

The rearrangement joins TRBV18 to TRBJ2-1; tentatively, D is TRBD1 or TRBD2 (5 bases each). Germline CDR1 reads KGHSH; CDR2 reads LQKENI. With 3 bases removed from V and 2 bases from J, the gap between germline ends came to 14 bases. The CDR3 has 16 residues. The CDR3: CASSPQGSGTYNEQFF. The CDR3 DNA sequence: TGTGCCAGCTCACCCCAGGGAAGCGGCACCTACAATGAGCAGTTCTTC.

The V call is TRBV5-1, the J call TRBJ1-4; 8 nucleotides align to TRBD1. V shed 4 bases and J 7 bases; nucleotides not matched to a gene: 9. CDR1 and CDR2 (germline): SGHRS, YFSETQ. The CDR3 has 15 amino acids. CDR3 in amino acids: CASSQAGGAGEKLFF. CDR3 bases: TGCGCCAGCAGCCAGGCAGGGGGCGCCGGTGAAAAACTGTTTTTT.

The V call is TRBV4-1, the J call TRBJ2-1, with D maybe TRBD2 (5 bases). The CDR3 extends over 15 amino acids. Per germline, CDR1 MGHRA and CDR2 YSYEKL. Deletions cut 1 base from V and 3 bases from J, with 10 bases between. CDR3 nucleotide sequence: TGCGCCAGCAGCCAAGTGAGGGTCTTCTACAATGAGCAGTTCTTC. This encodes CASSQVRVFYNEQFF.

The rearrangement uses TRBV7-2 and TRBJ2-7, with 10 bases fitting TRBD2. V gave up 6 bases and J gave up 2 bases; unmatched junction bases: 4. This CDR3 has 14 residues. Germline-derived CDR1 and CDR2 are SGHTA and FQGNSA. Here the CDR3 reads CASSRTSGTYEQYF. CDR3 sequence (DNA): TGTGCCAGCAGTAGGACTAGCGGCACCTACGAGCAGTACTTC.

CDR3 sequence reads: CASSMRSAGGLNEQFF. The DNA for the CDR3 is TGTGCCAGTAGTATGAGATCAGCGGGAGGGCTAAATGAGCAGTTCTTC. The J gene is TRBJ2-1, the V gene TRBV19, with 10 positions matching TRBD2. This CDR3 region has 16 residues. From germline, CDR1 is LNHDA and CDR2 SQIVND (reference sequence). The trim removed 3 bases at V and 7 bases at J, leaving 9 bases unmatched.

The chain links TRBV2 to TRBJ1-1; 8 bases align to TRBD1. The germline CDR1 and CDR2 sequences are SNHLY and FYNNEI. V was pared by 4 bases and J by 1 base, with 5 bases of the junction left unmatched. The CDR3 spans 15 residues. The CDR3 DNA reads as TGTGCCAGCAGTGGGGGGACAGGCTGGAACACTGAAGCTTTCTTT. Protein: CASSGGTGWNTEAFF.

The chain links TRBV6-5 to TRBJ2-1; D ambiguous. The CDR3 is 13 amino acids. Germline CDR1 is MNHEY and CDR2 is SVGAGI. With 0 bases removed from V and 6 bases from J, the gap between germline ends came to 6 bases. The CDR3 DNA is TGTGCCAGCAGTTACTCTCCTACCAATGAGCAGTTCTTC. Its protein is CASSYSPTNEQFF.

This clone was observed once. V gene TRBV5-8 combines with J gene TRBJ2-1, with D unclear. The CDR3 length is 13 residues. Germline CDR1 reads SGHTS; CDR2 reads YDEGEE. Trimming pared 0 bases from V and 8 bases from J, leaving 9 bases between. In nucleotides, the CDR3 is TGTGCCAGCAGCTTGGAACCTCTCGATGAGCAGTTCTTC. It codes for CASSLEPLDEQFF.

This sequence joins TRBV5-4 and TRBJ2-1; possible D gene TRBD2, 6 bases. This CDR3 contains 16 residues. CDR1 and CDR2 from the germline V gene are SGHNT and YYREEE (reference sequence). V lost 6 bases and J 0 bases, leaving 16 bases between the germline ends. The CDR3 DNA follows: TGTGCCAGCACCCGGGGTAGCGGCAACTCCTACAATGAGCAGTTCTTC. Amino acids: CASTRGSGNSYNEQFF.

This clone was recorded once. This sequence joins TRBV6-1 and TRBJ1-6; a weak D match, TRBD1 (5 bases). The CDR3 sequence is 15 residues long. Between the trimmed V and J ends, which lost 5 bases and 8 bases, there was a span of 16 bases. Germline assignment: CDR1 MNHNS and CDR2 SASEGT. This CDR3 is CASSLRDGFDSPLHF. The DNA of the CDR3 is TGTGCCAGCAGTCTCCGGGACGGGTTTGATTCACCCCTCCACTTT.

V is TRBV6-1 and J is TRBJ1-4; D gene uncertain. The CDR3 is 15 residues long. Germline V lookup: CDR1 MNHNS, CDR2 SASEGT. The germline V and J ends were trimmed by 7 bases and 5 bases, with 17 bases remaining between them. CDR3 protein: CASKETGRINEKLFF. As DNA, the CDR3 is TGTGCCAGCAAGGAAACGGGCCGGATAAATGAAAAACTGTTTTTT.

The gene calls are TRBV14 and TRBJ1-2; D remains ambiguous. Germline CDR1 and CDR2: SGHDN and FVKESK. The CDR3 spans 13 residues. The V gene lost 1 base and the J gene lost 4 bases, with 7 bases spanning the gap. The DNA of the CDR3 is TGTGCCAGCAGCCAAGTATTCAGCTATGGCTACACCTTC. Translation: CASSQVFSYGYTF.

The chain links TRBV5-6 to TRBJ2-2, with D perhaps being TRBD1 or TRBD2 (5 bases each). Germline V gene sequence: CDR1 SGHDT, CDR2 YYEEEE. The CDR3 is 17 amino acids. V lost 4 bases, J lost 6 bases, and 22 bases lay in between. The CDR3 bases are TGTGCCAGCAGCCCGGGACCATCCCCTAAGGAGCCCGGGGAGCTGTTTTTT. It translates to CASSPGPSPKEPGELFF. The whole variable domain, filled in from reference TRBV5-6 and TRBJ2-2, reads DAGVTQSPTHLIKTRGQQVTLRCSPKSGHDTVSWYQQALGQGPQFIFQYYEEEERQRGNFPDRFSGHQFPNYSSELNVNALLLGDSALYLCASSPGPSPKEPGELFFGEGSRLTVL.

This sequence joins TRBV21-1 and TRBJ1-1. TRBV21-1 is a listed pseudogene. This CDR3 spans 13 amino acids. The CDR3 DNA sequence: TGTGCCAGCAGCACCCTGGAGTGGTCTGAAGCTTTCTTT. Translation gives CASSTLEWSEAFF.

CDR3 sequence reads: CASSQVNLVTYNEQFF. CDR3 nucleotides: TGCGCCAGCAGCCAAGTTAATCTAGTTACCTACAATGAGCAGTTCTTC. This sequence joins TRBV4-1 and TRBJ2-1; no clear D gene. Germline CDR1 MGHRA, CDR2 YSYEKL. This CDR3 is built from 16 residues. Between the trimmed V and J ends, which lost 1 base and 2 bases, there was a span of 12 bases.

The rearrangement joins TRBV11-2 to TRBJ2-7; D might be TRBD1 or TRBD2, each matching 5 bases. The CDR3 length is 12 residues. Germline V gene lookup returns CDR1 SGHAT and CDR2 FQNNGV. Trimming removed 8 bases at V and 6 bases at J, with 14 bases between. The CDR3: CASEGPRREQYF. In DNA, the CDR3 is TGTGCCAGCGAGGGGCCCCGGCGCGAGCAGTACTTC.

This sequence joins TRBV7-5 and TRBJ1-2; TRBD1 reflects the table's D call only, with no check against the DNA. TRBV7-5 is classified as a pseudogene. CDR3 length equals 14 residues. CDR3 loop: CARSLKGRTYGYTF. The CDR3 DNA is TGTGCCAGAAGCTTAAAGGGGCGGACGTATGGCTACACCTTC.

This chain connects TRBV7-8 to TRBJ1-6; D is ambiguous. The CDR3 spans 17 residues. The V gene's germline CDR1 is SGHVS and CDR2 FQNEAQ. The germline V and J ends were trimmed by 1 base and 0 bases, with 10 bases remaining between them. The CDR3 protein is CASSLVASYSYNSPLHF. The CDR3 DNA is TGTGCCAGCAGCTTAGTGGCCAGCTACTCCTATAATTCACCCCTCCACTTT.

CDR3 residues: CASSGKGSSYEQYF. Written as DNA, the CDR3 is TGTGCCAGCAGTGGGAAGGGGTCTTCCTACGAGCAGTACTTC. The chain uses TRBV6-1 and TRBJ2-7; D is possibly TRBD1 (5 bases). CDR1 and CDR2 from the germline V gene are MNHNS and SASEGT. The CDR3 runs 14 residues. The germline V and J ends were trimmed by 4 bases and 1 base, with 11 bases remaining between them.

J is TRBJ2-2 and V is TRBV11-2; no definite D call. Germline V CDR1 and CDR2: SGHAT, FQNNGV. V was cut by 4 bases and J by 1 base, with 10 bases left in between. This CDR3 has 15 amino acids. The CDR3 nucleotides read TGTGCCAGCAGCTCGAGACGGAAGAACACCGGGGAGCTGTTTTTT. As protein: CASSSRRKNTGELFF.

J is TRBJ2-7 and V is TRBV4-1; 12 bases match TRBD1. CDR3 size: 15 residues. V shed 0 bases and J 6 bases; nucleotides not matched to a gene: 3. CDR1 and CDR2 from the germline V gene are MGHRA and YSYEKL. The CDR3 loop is CASSQEGTGGGEQYF. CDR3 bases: TGCGCCAGCAGCCAAGAAGGGACAGGGGGCGGCGAGCAGTACTTC.

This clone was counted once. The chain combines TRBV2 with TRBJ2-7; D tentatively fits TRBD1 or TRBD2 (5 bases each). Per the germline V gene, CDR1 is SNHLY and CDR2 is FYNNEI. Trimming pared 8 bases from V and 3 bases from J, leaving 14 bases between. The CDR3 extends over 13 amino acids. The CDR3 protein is CASAGTFNYEQYF. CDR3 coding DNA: TGTGCCAGCGCCGGGACCTTCAACTACGAGCAGTACTTC.

This CDR3 is CASRKDRGYNSPLHF. Written as DNA, the CDR3 is TGTGCCAGCAGAAAGGACAGGGGGTATAATTCACCCCTCCACTTT. The genes are TRBV28 and TRBJ1-6, with 10 bases that match TRBD1. CDR3 length equals 15 residues. The trim removed 6 bases at V and 4 bases at J, leaving 3 bases unmatched. The germline gives CDR1 MDHEN, CDR2 SYDVKM.